This is a list of T cell receptor beta chains from one sample in a study of regulatory T cells in long-lasting Graves disease. TCRdb reanalysed the multiplex PCR reads using MiXCR and keeps one entry per CDR3 protein. The repertoire consists of 420,000 or so distinct CDR3 sequences, with roughly 15% occurring once and the leading ten covering about 23%. The same sample was also used in a study of T cells in Graves' hyperthyroidism and ophthalmopathy.

The starting material was peripheral blood mononuclear cells (PBMCs), obtained at new diagnosis, from a patient treated with antithyroid drugs. These receptors all stem from a woman aged 18-35 years with Graves disease. Each CDR3 is given without its conserved first and last residue. The order of the fields is V gene, J gene, CDR3 protein.

>TRBV5-5|TRBJ2-7
ASSYPVRDEQY
>TRBV5-1|TRBJ2-7
ASSSTENPYEQY
>TRBV12-3/TRBV12-4|TRBJ1-1
ASSSGDTEAF
>TRBV11-2|TRBJ2-7
ASSTRTSGSYLGEQY
>TRBV5-1|TRBJ2-7
ASSKGLPIYEQY
>TRBV7-9|TRBJ2-5
ASSLFSGGTETQY
>TRBV28|TRBJ2-2
ASRTGGARTTGELF
>TRBV20-1|TRBJ2-1
SASGLLAGVSYNEQF
>TRBV5-1|TRBJ2-1
ASSLESAGNEQF
>TRBV6-1|TRBJ2-7
ASSGDRVGTYEQY
>TRBV12-3/TRBV12-4|TRBJ2-7
ASSHWESYEQY
>TRBV29-1|TRBJ2-7
SVVGLAGDEQY
>TRBV30|TRBJ2-1
AWSDMTGLSRNEQF
>TRBV5-1|TRBJ2-5
ASSLTLAGGPQTQY